This T cell receptor (beta chain) is from a study of Graves' ophthalmopathy and Graves' hyperthyroidism. The authors amplified TCR beta CDR3 regions from RNA transcripts. RT-PCR in the first round used HTBI primers; a second-round multiplex PCR followed. MiXCR was run by TCRdb on the multiplex PCR reads, yielding one entry per CDR3 protein. The sample shows about 1.2 million distinct CDR3 sequences, 35% to 40% of them seen only once. The sample holds many counts of this clonotype. Its antigen is not known. Orbital computed tomography, thyroid ultrasound, TRAb, serum thyroxine and clinical symptoms formed the basis of diagnosis. This CDR3 comprises 14 residues. Deletions cut 5 bases from V and 2 bases from J, with 13 bases between. Germline assignment: CDR1 SGHAT and CDR2 FQNNGV. Points from the study as a whole: Cross-validated, the 13-signature model showed 87.88%/81.08% sensitivity/specificity, and 80%/75% in the test set. Among expanded thyroid clonotypes above 0.001 frequency, most also occurred in blood.

The receptor was derived from an adult man with Graves' hyperthyroidism. The source material was peripheral blood or thyroid tissue (not recorded which). The chain carries TRBV11-2 and TRBJ2-7, with a tentative D call TRBD2 (5 bases). The CDR3 DNA is TGTGCCAGCAGCGTAGGACTGTCGGCCTACGAGCAGTACTTC. Translated: CASSVGLSAYEQYF.